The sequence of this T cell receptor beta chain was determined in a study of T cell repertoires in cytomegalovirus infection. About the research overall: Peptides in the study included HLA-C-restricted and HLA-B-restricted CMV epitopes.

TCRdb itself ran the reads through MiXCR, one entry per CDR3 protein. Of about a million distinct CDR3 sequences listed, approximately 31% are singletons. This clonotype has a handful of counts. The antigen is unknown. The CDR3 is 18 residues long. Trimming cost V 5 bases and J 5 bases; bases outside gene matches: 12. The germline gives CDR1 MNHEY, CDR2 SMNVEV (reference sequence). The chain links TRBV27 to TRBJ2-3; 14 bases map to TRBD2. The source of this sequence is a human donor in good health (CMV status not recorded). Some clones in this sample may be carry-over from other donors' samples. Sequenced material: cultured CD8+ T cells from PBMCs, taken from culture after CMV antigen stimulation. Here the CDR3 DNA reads TGTGCCAGCAGTGTGACTAGCGGGGGGGCACGGCCGATAGATACGCAGTATTTT. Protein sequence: CASSVTSGGARPIDTQYF.